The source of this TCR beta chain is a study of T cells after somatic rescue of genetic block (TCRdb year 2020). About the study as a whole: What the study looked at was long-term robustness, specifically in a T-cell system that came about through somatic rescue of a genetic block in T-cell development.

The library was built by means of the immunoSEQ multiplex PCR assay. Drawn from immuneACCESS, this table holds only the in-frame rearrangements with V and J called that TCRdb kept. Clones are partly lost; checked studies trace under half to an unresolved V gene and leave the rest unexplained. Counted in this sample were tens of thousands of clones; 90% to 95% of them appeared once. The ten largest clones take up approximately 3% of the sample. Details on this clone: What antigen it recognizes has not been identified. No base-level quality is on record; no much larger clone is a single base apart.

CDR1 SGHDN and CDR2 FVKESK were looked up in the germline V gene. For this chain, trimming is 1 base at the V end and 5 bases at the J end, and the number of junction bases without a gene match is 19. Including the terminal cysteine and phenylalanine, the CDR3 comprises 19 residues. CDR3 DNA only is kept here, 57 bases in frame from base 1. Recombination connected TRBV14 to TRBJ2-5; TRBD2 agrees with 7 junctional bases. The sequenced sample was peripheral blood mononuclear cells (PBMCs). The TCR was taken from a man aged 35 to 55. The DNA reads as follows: TGTGCCAGCAGCCAAGTTCGGCGCTCGAGGCTAGCGGTTGGGGAGACCCAGTACTTC. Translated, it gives CASSQVRRSRLAVGETQYF.